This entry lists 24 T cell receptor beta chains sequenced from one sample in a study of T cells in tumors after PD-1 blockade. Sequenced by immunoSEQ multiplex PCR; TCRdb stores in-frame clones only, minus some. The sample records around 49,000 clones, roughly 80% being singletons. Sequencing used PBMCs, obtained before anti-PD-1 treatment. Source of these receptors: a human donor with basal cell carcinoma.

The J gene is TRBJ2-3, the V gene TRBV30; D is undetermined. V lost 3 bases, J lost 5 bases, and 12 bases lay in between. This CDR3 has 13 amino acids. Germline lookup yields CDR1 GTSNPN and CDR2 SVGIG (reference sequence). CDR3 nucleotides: TGTGCCTGGAGCCGCCCTAATGGAGATACGCAGTATTTT. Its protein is CAWSRPNGDTQYF.

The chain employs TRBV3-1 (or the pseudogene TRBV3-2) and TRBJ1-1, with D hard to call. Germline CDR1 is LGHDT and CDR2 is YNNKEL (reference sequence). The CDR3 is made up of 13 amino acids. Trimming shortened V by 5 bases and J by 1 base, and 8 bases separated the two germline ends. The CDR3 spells CASSYRGNTEAFF. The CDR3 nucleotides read TGTGCCAGCAGCTACCGGGGGAACACTGAAGCTTTCTTT.

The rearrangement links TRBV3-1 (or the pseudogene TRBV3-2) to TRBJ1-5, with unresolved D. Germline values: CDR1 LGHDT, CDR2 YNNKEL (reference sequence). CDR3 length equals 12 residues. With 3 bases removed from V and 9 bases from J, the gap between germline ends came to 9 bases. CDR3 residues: CASSQREGPQHF. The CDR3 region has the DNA TGTGCCAGCAGCCAGAGGGAAGGGCCCCAGCATTTT.

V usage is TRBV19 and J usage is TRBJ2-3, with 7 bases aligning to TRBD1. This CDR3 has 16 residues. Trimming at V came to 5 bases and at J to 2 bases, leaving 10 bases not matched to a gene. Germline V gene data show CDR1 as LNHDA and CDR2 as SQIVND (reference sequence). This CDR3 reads CASSVLQGTITDTQYF. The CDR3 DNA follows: TGTGCCAGTAGTGTGCTACAGGGGACAATCACAGATACGCAGTATTTT.

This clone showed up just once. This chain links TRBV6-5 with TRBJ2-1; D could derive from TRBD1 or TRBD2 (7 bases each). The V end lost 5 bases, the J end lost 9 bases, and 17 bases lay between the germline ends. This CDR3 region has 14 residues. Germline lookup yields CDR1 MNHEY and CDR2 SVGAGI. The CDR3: CASSLVRGGLEQFF. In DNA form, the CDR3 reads TGTGCCAGCAGTCTGGTCAGGGGGGGGCTTGAGCAGTTCTTC.

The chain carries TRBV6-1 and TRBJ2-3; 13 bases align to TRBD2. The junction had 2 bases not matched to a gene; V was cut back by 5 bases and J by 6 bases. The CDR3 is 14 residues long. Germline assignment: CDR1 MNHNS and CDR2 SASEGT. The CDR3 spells CASSTTSGGDTQYF. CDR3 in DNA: TGTGCCAGCAGTACGACTAGCGGGGGGGATACGCAGTATTTT.

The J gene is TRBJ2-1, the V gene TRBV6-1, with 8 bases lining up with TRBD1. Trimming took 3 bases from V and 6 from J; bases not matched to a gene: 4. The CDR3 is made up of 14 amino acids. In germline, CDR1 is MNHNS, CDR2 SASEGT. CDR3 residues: CASSEDRDSNEQFF. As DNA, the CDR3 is TGTGCCAGCAGTGAGGACAGGGACAGCAATGAGCAGTTCTTC.

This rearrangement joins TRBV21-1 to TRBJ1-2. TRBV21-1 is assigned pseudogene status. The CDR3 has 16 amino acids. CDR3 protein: CASRQGTVAKGYGYTF. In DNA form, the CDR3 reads TGTGCCAGCAGACAAGGGACCGTGGCTAAGGGGTATGGCTACACCTTC.

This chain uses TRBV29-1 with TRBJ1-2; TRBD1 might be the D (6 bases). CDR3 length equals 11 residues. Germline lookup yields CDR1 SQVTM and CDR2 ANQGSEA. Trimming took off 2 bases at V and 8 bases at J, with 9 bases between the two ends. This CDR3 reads CSVELGGGYTF. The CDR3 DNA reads TGCAGCGTTGAATTGGGGGGCGGCTACACCTTC.

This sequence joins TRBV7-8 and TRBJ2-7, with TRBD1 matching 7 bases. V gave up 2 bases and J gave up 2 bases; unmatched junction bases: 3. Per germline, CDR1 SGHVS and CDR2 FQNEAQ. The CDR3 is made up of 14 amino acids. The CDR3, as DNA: TGTGCCAGCAGCTTAAGACAGGGCGCCTACGAGCAGTACTTC. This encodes CASSLRQGAYEQYF.

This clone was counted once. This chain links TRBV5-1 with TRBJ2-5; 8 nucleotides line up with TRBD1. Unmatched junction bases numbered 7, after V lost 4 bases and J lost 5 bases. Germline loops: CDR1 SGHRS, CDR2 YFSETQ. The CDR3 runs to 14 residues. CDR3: CASSTGTGEETQYF. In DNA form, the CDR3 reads TGCGCCAGCAGCACGGGGACAGGCGAGGAGACCCAGTACTTC.

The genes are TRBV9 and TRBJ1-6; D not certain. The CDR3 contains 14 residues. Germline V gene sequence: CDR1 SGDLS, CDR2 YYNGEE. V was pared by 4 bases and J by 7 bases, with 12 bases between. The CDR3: CASSPSLGNSPLHF. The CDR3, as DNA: TGTGCCAGCAGCCCTTCCCTGGGCAATTCACCCCTCCACTTT.

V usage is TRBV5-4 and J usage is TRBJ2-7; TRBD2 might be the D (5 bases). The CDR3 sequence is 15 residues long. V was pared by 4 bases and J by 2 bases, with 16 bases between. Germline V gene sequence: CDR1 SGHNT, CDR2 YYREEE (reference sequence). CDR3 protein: CASSLSGIMPYEQYF. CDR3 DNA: TGTGCCAGCAGCCTATCCGGGATTATGCCCTACGAGCAGTACTTC.

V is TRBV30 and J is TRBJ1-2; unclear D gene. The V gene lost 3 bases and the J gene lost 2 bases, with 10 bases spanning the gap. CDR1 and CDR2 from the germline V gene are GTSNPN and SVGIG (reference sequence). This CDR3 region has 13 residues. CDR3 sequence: CAWSKGKNYGYTF. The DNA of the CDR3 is TGTGCCTGGAGCAAAGGAAAAAACTATGGCTACACCTTC.

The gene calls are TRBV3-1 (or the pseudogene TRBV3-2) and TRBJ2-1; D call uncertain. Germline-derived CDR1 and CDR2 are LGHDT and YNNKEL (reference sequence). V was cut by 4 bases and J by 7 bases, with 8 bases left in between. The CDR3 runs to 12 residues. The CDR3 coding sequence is TGTGCCAGCAGCCGGGGTGTGAATGAGCAGTTCTTC. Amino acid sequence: CASSRGVNEQFF.

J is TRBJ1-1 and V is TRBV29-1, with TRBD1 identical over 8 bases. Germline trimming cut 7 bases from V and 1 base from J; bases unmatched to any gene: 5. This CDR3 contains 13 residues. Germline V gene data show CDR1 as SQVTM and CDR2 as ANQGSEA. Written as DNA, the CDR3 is TGCAGCGCCGATGACAGGGGGAACACTGAAGCTTTCTTT. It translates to CSADDRGNTEAFF. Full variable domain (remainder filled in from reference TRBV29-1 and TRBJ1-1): SAVISQKPSRDICQRGTSLTIQCQVDSQVTMMFWYRQQPGQSLTLIATANQGSEATYESGFVIDKFPISRPNLTFSTLTVSNMSPEDSSIYLCSADDRGNTEAFFGQGTRLTVV.

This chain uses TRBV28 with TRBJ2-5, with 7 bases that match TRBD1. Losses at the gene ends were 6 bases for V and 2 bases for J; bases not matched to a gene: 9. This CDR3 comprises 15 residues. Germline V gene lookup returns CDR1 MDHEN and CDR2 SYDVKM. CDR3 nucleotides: TGTGCCAGCAGGGCACACAGGGGCCGTCAAGAGACCCAGTACTTC. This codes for CASRAHRGRQETQYF. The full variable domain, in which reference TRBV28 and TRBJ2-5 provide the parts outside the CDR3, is DVKVTQSSRYLVKRTGEKVFLECVQDMDHENMFWYRQDPGLGLRLIYFSYDVKMKEKGDIPEGYSVSREKKERFSLILESASTNQTSMYLCASRAHRGRQETQYFGPGTRLLVL.

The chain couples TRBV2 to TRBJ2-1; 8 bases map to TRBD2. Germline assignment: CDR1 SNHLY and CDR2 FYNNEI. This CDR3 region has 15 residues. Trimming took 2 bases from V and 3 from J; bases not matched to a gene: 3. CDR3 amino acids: CASSELRGDYNEQFF. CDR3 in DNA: TGTGCCAGCAGTGAATTGCGGGGGGACTACAATGAGCAGTTCTTC.

This chain's CDR3 is CSVVFSKQETQYF. The CDR3, as DNA: TGCAGCGTTGTTTTCTCCAAGCAAGAGACCCAGTACTTC. V gene TRBV29-1 combines with J gene TRBJ2-5, with D unresolved. The germline CDR1 and CDR2 sequences are SQVTM and ANQGSEA. The CDR3 has 13 amino acids. Trimming removed 4 bases at V and 2 bases at J, with 11 bases between. The variable domain in full, with the rest retrieved from reference TRBV29-1 and TRBJ2-5, is SAVISQKPSRDICQRGTSLTIQCQVDSQVTMMFWYRQQPGQSLTLIATANQGSEATYESGFVIDKFPISRPNLTFSTLTVSNMSPEDSSIYLCSVVFSKQETQYFGPGTRLLVL.

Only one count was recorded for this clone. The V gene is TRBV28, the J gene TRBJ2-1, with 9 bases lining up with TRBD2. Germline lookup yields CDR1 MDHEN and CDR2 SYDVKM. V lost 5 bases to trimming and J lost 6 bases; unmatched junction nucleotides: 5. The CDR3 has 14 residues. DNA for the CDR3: TGTGCCAGCAGTCCGCGGGGGGGCCCCAATGAGCAGTTCTTC. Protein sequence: CASSPRGGPNEQFF.

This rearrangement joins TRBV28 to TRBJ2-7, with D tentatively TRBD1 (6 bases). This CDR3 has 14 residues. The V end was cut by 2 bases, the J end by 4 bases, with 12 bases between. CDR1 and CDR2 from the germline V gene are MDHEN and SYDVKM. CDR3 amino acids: CASSLGDTEYEQYF. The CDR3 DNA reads TGTGCCAGCAGTTTAGGGGACACCGAATACGAGCAGTACTTC. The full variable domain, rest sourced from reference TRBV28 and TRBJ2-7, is DVKVTQSSRYLVKRTGEKVFLECVQDMDHENMFWYRQDPGLGLRLIYFSYDVKMKEKGDIPEGYSVSREKKERFSLILESASTNQTSMYLCASSLGDTEYEQYFGPGTRLTVT.

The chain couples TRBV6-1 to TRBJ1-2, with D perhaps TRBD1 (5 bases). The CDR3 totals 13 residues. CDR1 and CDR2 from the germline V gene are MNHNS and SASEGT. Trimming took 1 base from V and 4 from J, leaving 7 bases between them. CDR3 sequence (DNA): TGTGCCAGCAGTGAAGGGGGACCCTATGGCTACACCTTC. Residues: CASSEGGPYGYTF.

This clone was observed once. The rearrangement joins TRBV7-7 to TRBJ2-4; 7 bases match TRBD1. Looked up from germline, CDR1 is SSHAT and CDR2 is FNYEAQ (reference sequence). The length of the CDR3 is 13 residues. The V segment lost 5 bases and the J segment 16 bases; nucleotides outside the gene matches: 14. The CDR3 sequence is CASSIQRQGRKYF. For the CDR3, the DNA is TGTGCCAGCAGCATACAGCGACAGGGAAGGAAATACTTC.

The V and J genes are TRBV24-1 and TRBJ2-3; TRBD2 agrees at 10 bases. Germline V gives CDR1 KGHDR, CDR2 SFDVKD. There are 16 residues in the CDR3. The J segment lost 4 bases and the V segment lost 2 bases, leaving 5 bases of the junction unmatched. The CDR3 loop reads CATSDYQRGGADTQYF. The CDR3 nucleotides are TGTGCCACCAGTGATTACCAGCGGGGGGGCGCAGATACGCAGTATTTT.